The clone carrying this T cell receptor beta chain was seen only once. This entry comes from a study of control samples from healthy donors and cancer patients. Data came from immunoSEQ multiplex PCR; TCRdb stores just in-frame clones and leaves some out. This table holds about 90,000 clones, 90% found once. The CDR3 is 12 residues long. The germline V gene has CDR1 PRHDT and CDR2 FYEKMQ (reference sequence). V was trimmed by 2 bases and J by 7 bases, leaving 8 bases between them. The J gene is TRBJ1-2, the V gene TRBV13; D not resolved. The TCR originated in a woman aged 18-29 years in good health. Sequencing used blood. The CDR3 sequence is CASSLPLGGYTF. Here the CDR3 DNA reads TGTGCCAGCAGCTTACCCTTGGGTGGCTACACCTTC.